The present T cell receptor (beta chain) was sequenced within a study of blood T cells in healthy people across ages. Study results and limitations: Roughly linear declines in TCR beta diversity per million T cells occurred with age.

About this clonotype itself: Its cognate antigen is unknown.

The CDR3 covers 13 residues. The germline CDR1 and CDR2 sequences are SGHTA and FQGNSA. The ends were cut back, 6 bases at V and 6 bases at J, with 12 bases in the middle. The second PCR ran roughly 6 to 11 cycles with a sample-barcoded 5' primer and J-beta primers. Using its own MiXCR run on the 5' RACE reads, TCRdb lists one record per CDR3 protein. The profile shows under 2 million distinct CDR3 sequences, around 36% of them singletons. Material: blood. The TCR sequence derives from a woman aged 25-40 years in good health. The gene calls are TRBV7-2 and TRBJ2-1; tentatively, D is TRBD2 (6 bases). DNA of the CDR3: TGTGCCAGCAGGGGCGGGGTATCCAATGAGCAGTTCTTC. The encoded protein is CASRGGVSNEQFF. Using reference TRBV7-2 and TRBJ2-1 for the parts outside the CDR3, the full variable domain is GAGVSQSPSNKVTEKGKDVELRCDPISGHTALYWYRQSLGQGLEFLIYFQGNSAPDKSGLPSDRFSAERTGGSVSTLTIQRTQQEDSAVYLCASRGGVSNEQFFGPGTRLTVL.